This T cell receptor beta chain originates from a study of T cell repertoires in cytomegalovirus infection. Overall study context: Public TCR beta signatures marked donors with CMV infection and the matching HLA. Study-wide results and caveats: Of the TCR beta families, the public ones yielded a cumulative frequency that identified carriers of CMV plus the relevant HLA. CMV-specific HLA-C-restricted TCR beta clonotypes dominated the ex vivo response.

From the reads, TCRdb called clonotypes with MiXCR, one entry per CDR3 protein. The table lists around 440,000 distinct CDR3 sequences, roughly 12% of them singletons. In its sample, this clonotype was seen a few times. Its antigen is not known. CDR1 is DFQATT and CDR2 is SNEGSKA in the germline V gene (reference sequence). V shed 3 bases and J shed 3 bases, with 12 bases lying between them. The CDR3 contains 13 residues. The source material was PBMCs. The TCR originated in a human donor in good health (CMV status not recorded). Some clones in this sample may be carry-over from other donors' samples. The chain uses TRBV20-1 and TRBJ2-7; D unclear. CDR3 sequence: CSASGLPNYEQYF. The CDR3 nucleotides read TGCAGTGCTAGTGGCCTTCCGAACTACGAGCAGTACTTC.